This record covers a single TCR beta chain. The data stem from a study of blood T cell repertoires in COVID-19. Study at large: Acute and convalescent COVID-19 samples came from the United States, Italy and Spain. The analysed material was cDNA or gDNA that came from T cells, B-cell-depleted T cells, or PBMCs.

Clones were sequenced by immunoSEQ multiplex PCR, and TCRdb holds only the in-frame ones, with some missing. The sample shows under 250,000 clones, 75% to 90% of them seen only once. This CDR3 contains 14 residues. The V gene end was trimmed by 1 base and the J gene end by 3 bases; junction bases not matched to a gene: 3. The germline gives CDR1 SGDLS, CDR2 YYNGEE. Sequencing was done on a sample of peripheral blood. The gene calls are TRBV9 and TRBJ1-1; 7 positions match TRBD1. The receptor was derived from a woman aged 70 to 79 with active or convalescent COVID-19. The chain's CDR3 is CASSVNTGDTEAFF. In nucleotides, the CDR3 is TGTGCCAGCAGCGTAAACACAGGGGACACTGAAGCTTTCTTT. Drawing the rest from reference TRBV9 and TRBJ1-1, the complete variable domain is DSGVTQTPKHLITATGQRVTLRCSPRSGDLSVYWYQQSLDQGLQFLIQYYNGEERAKGNILERFSAQQFPDLHSELNLSSLELGDSALYFCASSVNTGDTEAFFGQGTRLTVV.